The present T cell receptor (beta chain) was sequenced within a study of blood T cells in healthy people across ages. V lost 1 base, J lost 4 bases, and 13 bases lay in between. CDR1 is SEHNR and CDR2 is FQNEAQ in the germline V gene (reference sequence). This CDR3 spans 15 amino acids. For every donor, a draw yielded approximately 9.8 milliliters of peripheral blood. This clonotype was detected a few times. Its antigen is unknown. Whole-study findings and limits: With unsorted PBMCs, a conclusive comparison of naive versus antigen-experienced cells was not possible. Naive CD4+ cells and diversity were both higher in long-lived donors than in aged donors. Those diversity estimates obtained from one million T cells were thought to be underestimates.

The second PCR ran roughly 6 to 11 cycles with a sample-barcoded 5' primer and J-beta primers. TCRdb re-analysed the 5' RACE reads in MiXCR, keeping a single row per CDR3 protein. The sample includes 1.2 million to 1.5 million distinct CDR3 sequences, roughly 64% of them seen just once. The receptor was derived from a young man in good health. Sequencing was performed on blood. The rearrangement links TRBV7-9 to TRBJ1-1; D remains unclear. CDR3 sequence: CASSLDGEGFTEAFF. In nucleotides, the CDR3 is TGTGCCAGCAGCTTAGACGGTGAGGGCTTCACTGAAGCTTTCTTT.